Given below is one TCR beta chain in context. Its antigen is not identified. These data originate in a study of CD8 T cells in Susac syndrome. As for the study in general: When blood was collected, patients with Susac syndrome were therapy-naive, were taking corticosteroids, or were receiving intravenous immunoglobulin alone.

Trimming took off 5 bases at V and 0 bases at J, with 11 bases between the two ends. CDR3 length: 15 amino acids. An input of roughly 0.45 to 1 ug of RNA was subjected to reverse transcription using random hexamers. The TCR beta CDR3 was amplified by immunoSEQ multiplex PCR across 54 Vbeta, 13 Jbeta. TCRdb reanalysed the immunoSEQ multiplex PCR reads using MiXCR and keeps one entry per CDR3 protein. The table lists under 200,000 distinct CDR3 sequences, roughly 90% of them singletons. Study-wide findings and caveats: The study's TCR sequencing and HLA analysis covered a relatively small number of individuals, and the study acknowledged this.

The chain carries TRBV12-3 or TRBV12-4 and TRBJ1-3; tentative D call: TRBD1 (6 bases). The TCR sequence derives from a human donor with Susac syndrome. The sample taken for sequencing was CD4+ T cells from PBMCs. CDR3 bases: TGTGCCAGCAGTCCTGGGACACACTCTGGAAACACCATATATTTT. Amino acid sequence: CASSPGTHSGNTIYF.